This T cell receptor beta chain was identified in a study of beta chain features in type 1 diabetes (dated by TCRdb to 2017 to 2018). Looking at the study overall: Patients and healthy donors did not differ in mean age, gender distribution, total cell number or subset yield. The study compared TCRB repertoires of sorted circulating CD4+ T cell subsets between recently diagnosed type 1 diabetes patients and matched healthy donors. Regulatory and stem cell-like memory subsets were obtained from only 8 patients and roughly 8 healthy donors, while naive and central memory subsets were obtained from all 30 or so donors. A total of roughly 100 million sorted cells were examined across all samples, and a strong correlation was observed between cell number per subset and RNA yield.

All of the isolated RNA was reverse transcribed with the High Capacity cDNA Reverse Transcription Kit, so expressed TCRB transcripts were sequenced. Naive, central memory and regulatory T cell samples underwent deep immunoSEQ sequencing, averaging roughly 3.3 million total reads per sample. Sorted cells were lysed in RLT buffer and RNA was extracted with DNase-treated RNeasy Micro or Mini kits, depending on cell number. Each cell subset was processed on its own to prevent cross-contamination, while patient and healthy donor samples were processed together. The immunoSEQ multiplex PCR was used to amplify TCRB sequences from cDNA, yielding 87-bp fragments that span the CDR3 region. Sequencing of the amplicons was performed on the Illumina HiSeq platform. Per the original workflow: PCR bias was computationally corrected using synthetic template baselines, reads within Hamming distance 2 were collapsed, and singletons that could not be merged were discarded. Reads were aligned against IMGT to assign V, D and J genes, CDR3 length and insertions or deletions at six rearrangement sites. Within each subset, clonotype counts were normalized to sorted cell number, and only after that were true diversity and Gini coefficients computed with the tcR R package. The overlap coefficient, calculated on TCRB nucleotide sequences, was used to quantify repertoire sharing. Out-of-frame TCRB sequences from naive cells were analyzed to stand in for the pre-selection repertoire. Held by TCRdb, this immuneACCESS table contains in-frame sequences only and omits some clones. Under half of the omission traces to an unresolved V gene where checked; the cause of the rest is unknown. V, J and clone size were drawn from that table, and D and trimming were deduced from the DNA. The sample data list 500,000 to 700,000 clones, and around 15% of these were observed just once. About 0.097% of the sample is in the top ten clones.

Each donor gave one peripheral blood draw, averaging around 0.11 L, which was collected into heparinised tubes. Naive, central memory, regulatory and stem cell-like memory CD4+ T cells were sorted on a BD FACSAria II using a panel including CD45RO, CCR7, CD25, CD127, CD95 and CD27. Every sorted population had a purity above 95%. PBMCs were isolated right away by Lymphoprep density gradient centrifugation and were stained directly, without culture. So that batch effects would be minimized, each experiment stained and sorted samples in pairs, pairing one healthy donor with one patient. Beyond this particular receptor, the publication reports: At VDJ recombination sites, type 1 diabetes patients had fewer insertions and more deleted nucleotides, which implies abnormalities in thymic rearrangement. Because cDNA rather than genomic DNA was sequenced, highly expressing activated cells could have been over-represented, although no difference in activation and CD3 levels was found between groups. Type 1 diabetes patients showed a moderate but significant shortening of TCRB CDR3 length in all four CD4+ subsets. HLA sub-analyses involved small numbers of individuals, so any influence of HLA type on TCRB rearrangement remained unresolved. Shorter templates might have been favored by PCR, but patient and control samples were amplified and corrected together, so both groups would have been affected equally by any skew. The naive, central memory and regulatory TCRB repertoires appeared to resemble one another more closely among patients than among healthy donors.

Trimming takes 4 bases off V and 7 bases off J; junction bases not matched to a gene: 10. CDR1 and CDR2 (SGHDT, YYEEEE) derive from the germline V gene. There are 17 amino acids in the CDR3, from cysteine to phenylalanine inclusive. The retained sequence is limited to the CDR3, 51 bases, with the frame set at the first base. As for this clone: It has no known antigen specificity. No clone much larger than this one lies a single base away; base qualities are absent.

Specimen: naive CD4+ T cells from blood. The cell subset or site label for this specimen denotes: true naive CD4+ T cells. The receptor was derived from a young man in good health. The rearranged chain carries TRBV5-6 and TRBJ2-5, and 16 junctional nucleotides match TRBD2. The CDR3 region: CASSLGTSGGGRGTQYF. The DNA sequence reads TGTGCCAGCAGCCTTGGGACTAGCGGGGGGGGCCGAGGGACCCAGTACTTC.